Below, 23 T cell receptor beta chains from the same sample are listed, as sequenced in a study of blood T cell repertoires in COVID-19. Only in-frame clones appear in the TCRdb table, and some are missing; sequencing was by immunoSEQ multiplex PCR. Among about 150,000 clones, 65% to 90% were seen once, and the ten largest hold just over 9.5%. The sequencing input was peripheral blood. These receptors were taken from a woman between 50 and 59 years old with acute or convalescent COVID-19.

The chain recombines TRBV6-2 or TRBV6-3 with TRBJ2-7; 11 bases are a match to TRBD2. There are 18 residues in the CDR3. Germline V gene sequence: CDR1 MNHEY, CDR2 SVGEGT. V shed 2 bases and J 5 bases; nucleotides not matched to a gene: 14. CDR3 DNA: TGTGCCAGCAGTTACCCGACCCGGACTAGCGGGCAACTGGACGAGCAGTACTTC. This gives the protein CASSYPTRTSGQLDEQYF.

The rearrangement uses TRBV6-1 and TRBJ1-5; TRBD1 might be the D (5 bases). From germline, CDR1 is MNHNS and CDR2 SASEGT. The V gene lost 3 bases and the J gene lost 11 bases, with 14 bases spanning the gap. The CDR3 loop spans 13 amino acids. DNA for the CDR3: TGTGCCAGCAGTGATCCGGGGGACCCGGCCCAGCATTTT. Translating it yields CASSDPGDPAQHF.

The V call is TRBV14, the J call TRBJ1-6; D gene unclear. Germline V CDR1 and CDR2: SGHDN, FVKESK. There are 14 residues in the CDR3. V lost 1 base, J lost 11 bases, and 12 bases lay in between. CDR3 region: CASSQVGWEPPLHF. The CDR3 DNA reads TGTGCCAGCAGCCAAGTGGGATGGGAGCCACCCCTCCACTTT.

The CDR3 is CASSLAPGQTNTGELFF. Written as DNA, the CDR3 is TGTGCCAGCAGCTTAGCACCGGGACAGACGAACACCGGGGAGCTGTTTTTT. V usage is TRBV7-6 and J usage is TRBJ2-2; 7 bases match TRBD1. Germline V gene lookup returns CDR1 SGHVS and CDR2 FNYEAQ. J was trimmed by 0 bases and V by 0 bases; bases with no gene match: 4. CDR3 size: 17 residues. The whole variable domain, filled in from reference TRBV7-6 and TRBJ2-2, reads GAGVSQSPRYKVTKRGQDVALRCDPISGHVSLYWYRQALGQGPEFLTYFNYEAQQDKSGLPNDRFSAERPEGSISTLTIQRTEQRDSAMYRCASSLAPGQTNTGELFFGEGSRLTVL.

The chain is built from TRBV30 and TRBJ2-3; 10 nucleotides agree with TRBD2. This CDR3 is 15 amino acids long. CDR1 and CDR2 from the germline V gene are GTSNPN and SVGIG (reference sequence). With V trimmed by 1 base and J by 3 bases, 4 bases remained unmatched. In nucleotides, the CDR3 is TGTGCCTGGAGTGCGAGCGGGAGGGAGACAGATACGCAGTATTTT. As protein: CAWSASGRETDTQYF. Looking up the rest from reference TRBV30 and TRBJ2-3 gives the full variable domain: SQTIHQWPATLVQPVGSPLSLECTVEGTSNPNLYWYRQAAGRGLQLLFYSVGIGQISSEVPQNLSASRPQDRQFILSSKKLLLSDSGFYLCAWSASGRETDTQYFGPGTRLTVL.

The V call is TRBV3-1 (or the pseudogene TRBV3-2), the J call TRBJ1-1; D call uncertain. The CDR3 runs 13 residues. Germline V gives CDR1 LGHDT, CDR2 YNNKEL (reference sequence). Trimming pared 1 base from V and 1 base from J, leaving 4 bases between. Here the CDR3 DNA reads TGTGCCAGCAGCCAAGTGGCGAACACTGAAGCTTTCTTT. Translated: CASSQVANTEAFF.

CDR3 sequence (DNA): TGTGCCAGCAGCTTGGGGGCTGGAGACTATGGCTACACCTTC. Amino acid sequence: CASSLGAGDYGYTF. V gene TRBV7-2 combines with J gene TRBJ1-2; possible D gene TRBD1, 6 bases. The CDR3 has 14 amino acids. V lost 3 bases and J lost 3, with 11 bases in between. CDR1 is SGHTA and CDR2 is FQGNSA in the germline V gene. The whole variable domain, remainder taken from reference TRBV7-2 and TRBJ1-2, is GAGVSQSPSNKVTEKGKDVELRCDPISGHTALYWYRQSLGQGLEFLIYFQGNSAPDKSGLPSDRFSAERTGGSVSTLTIQRTQQEDSAVYLCASSLGAGDYGYTFGSGTRLTVV.

V gene TRBV21-1 combines with J gene TRBJ2-2; TRBD2, the D gene given by the table, was not confirmed from the DNA. TRBV21-1 is a known pseudogene. The CDR3 is made up of 15 amino acids. CDR3 bases: TGTGCCAGCATCGGGCGGGAGGGCCGCACCGGGGAGCTGTTTTTT. It yields the protein CASIGREGRTGELFF.

This chain uses TRBV27 with TRBJ1-1; no clear D. Per germline, CDR1 MNHEY and CDR2 SMNVEV (reference sequence). The V gene lost 8 bases and the J gene lost 0 bases, with 13 bases spanning the gap. The CDR3 runs to 14 residues. The CDR3, as DNA: TGTGCCAGCTACCGACTGCCTTTGAACACTGAAGCTTTCTTT. Translation gives CASYRLPLNTEAFF.

This chain joins TRBV28 and TRBJ2-2, with 10 bases lining up with TRBD2. Germline V lookup: CDR1 MDHEN, CDR2 SYDVKM. The J segment lost 8 bases and the V segment lost 2 bases, leaving 11 bases of the junction unmatched. CDR3 length: 17 residues. The CDR3 reads CASSLRPASGRGGELFF. The DNA for the CDR3 is TGTGCCAGCAGTTTAAGGCCGGCGAGCGGGAGGGGTGGGGAGCTGTTTTTT.

This clone was counted only a few times. The chain carries TRBV5-1 and TRBJ1-2; D remains unclear. The CDR3 contains 14 residues. The V end lost 0 bases, the J end lost 8 bases, and 14 bases lay between the germline ends. The germline V gene has CDR1 SGHRS and CDR2 YFSETQ. This chain's CDR3 is CASSLAVATRGYTF. DNA for the CDR3: TGCGCCAGCAGCTTGGCCGTTGCTACTAGGGGCTACACCTTC.

The V call is TRBV7-8, the J call TRBJ1-6; tentatively, D is TRBD1 (6 bases). Trimming left V 2 bases short and J 11 bases short, with 22 bases between. Germline CDR1 SGHVS, CDR2 FQNEAQ. The CDR3 covers 17 residues. The CDR3 sequence is CASSLPGGAGTRTPLHF. The CDR3 bases are TGTGCCAGCAGCTTACCGGGGGGCGCTGGAACGAGGACACCCCTCCACTTT.

The chain joins TRBV4-1 to TRBJ2-3; 9 bases are shared with TRBD2. V shed 0 bases and J 6 bases; nucleotides not matched to a gene: 7. The germline CDR1 and CDR2 sequences are MGHRA and YSYEKL. The CDR3 runs to 16 residues. The CDR3, as DNA: TGCGCCAGCAGCCAAGATCAGCGGGGGGCCTGGGATACGCAGTATTTT. Protein sequence: CASSQDQRGAWDTQYF.

The V and J genes are TRBV19 and TRBJ1-6; tentatively, D is TRBD1 (6 bases). V lost 4 bases and J 9 bases, leaving 16 bases between the germline ends. This CDR3 is 15 amino acids long. Germline V CDR1 and CDR2: LNHDA, SQIVND (reference sequence). The CDR3 is CASSTRGALGSPLHF. In DNA form, the CDR3 reads TGTGCCAGTAGTACCCGGGGGGCTCTGGGTTCACCCCTCCACTTT. The full variable domain, with the rest looked up from reference TRBV19 and TRBJ1-6, is DGGITQSPKYLFRKEGQNVTLSCEQNLNHDAMYWYRQDPGQGLRLIYYSQIVNDFQKGDIAEGYSVSREKKESFPLTVTSAQKNPTAFYLCASSTRGALGSPLHFGNGTRLTVT.

This clone was picked up one time. The V gene is TRBV7-2, the J gene TRBJ2-3, with D perhaps TRBD1 (6 bases). Germline CDR1 and CDR2: SGHTA and FQGNSA. Trimming left V 1 base short and J 1 base short, with 12 bases between. This CDR3 contains 16 residues. The CDR3 protein is CASSLEGAGGTDTQYF. Here the CDR3 DNA reads TGTGCCAGCAGCTTAGAAGGGGCAGGGGGCACAGATACGCAGTATTTT.

The chain is built from TRBV7-9 and TRBJ2-5, with a tentative D call TRBD2 (5 bases). The CDR3 is 12 amino acids. The V and J ends lost 3 bases and 9 bases respectively, with 11 bases between them. Germline V lookup: CDR1 SEHNR, CDR2 FQNEAQ (reference sequence). CDR3 in amino acids: CASSFTTAAQYF. The CDR3 nucleotides are TGTGCCAGCAGCTTTACAACAGCGGCCCAGTACTTC. Full variable domain (missing parts from reference TRBV7-9 and TRBJ2-5): DTGVSQNPRHKITKRGQNVTFRCDPISEHNRLYWYRQTLGQGPEFLTYFQNEAQLEKSRLLSDRFSAERPKGSFSTLEIQRTEQGDSAMYLCASSFTTAAQYFGPGTRLLVL.

CDR3 bases: TGTGCCAGCAGCATCAGACAAAACACCATATATTTT. Its protein is CASSIRQNTIYF. This chain joins TRBV28 and TRBJ1-3; D unresolved. The CDR3 has 12 amino acids. The germline gives CDR1 MDHEN, CDR2 SYDVKM. The V gene lost 6 bases and the J gene lost 6 bases, with 9 bases spanning the gap. The full variable domain, rest sourced from reference TRBV28 and TRBJ1-3, is DVKVTQSSRYLVKRTGEKVFLECVQDMDHENMFWYRQDPGLGLRLIYFSYDVKMKEKGDIPEGYSVSREKKERFSLILESASTNQTSMYLCASSIRQNTIYFGEGSWLTVV.

The chain has TRBV28 and TRBJ1-1; 8 bases are a match to TRBD1. V shed 4 bases and J 10 bases; nucleotides not matched to a gene: 17. The CDR3 is 16 amino acids. Germline V CDR1 and CDR2: MDHEN, SYDVKM. The CDR3 DNA reads TGTGCCAGCAGTTCCGACGCGGGACAGGCTTATCGGGGAGCTTTCTTT. Translated, it gives CASSSDAGQAYRGAFF.

The chain links TRBV6-6 to TRBJ2-7; D ambiguous. Germline values: CDR1 MNHNY, CDR2 SVGAGI (reference sequence). Trimming left V 5 bases short and J 3 bases short, with 5 bases between. This CDR3 spans 11 amino acids. This CDR3 reads CASSVRYEQYF. DNA for the CDR3: TGTGCCAGCAGTGTCCGCTACGAGCAGTACTTC.

This chain connects TRBV19 to TRBJ2-3; TRBD2 matches 7 bases. The CDR3 has 15 amino acids. The germline V gene has CDR1 LNHDA and CDR2 SQIVND (reference sequence). Germline trimming cut 5 bases from V and 1 base from J; bases unmatched to any gene: 6. In DNA form, the CDR3 reads TGTGCCAGTAGTTTCGGGGGAGGGGGCACAGATACGCAGTATTTT. Translation: CASSFGGGGTDTQYF.

The chain carries TRBV20-1 and TRBJ1-2; D unclear. This CDR3 comprises 11 residues. CDR1 is DFQATT and CDR2 is SNEGSKA in the germline V gene (reference sequence). V gave up 2 bases and J gave up 8 bases, with 9 bases separating them. CDR3 bases: TGCAGTGCTAGACCCGGGATAGGCTACACCTTC. Translated, it gives CSARPGIGYTF.

J is TRBJ1-5 and V is TRBV6-2 or TRBV6-3, with TRBD1 identical over 7 bases. V dropped 5 bases and J dropped 5; count of bases not matched to a gene: 3. The CDR3 covers 13 residues. Germline V gene sequence: CDR1 MNHEY, CDR2 SVGEGT. Here the CDR3 reads CASSQQGYQPQHF. CDR3 sequence (DNA): TGTGCCAGCAGTCAACAGGGGTATCAGCCCCAGCATTTT.

The chain carries TRBV24-1 and TRBJ1-4; D is uncertain. Trimming took off 11 bases at V and 0 bases at J, with 18 bases between the two ends. Germline V gene data show CDR1 as KGHDR and CDR2 as SFDVKD. The CDR3 is 16 residues long. In DNA, the CDR3 is TGTGCCAGCCGAGGTCGCATCTTATCAACTAATGAAAAACTGTTTTTT. This translates into CASRGRILSTNEKLFF.